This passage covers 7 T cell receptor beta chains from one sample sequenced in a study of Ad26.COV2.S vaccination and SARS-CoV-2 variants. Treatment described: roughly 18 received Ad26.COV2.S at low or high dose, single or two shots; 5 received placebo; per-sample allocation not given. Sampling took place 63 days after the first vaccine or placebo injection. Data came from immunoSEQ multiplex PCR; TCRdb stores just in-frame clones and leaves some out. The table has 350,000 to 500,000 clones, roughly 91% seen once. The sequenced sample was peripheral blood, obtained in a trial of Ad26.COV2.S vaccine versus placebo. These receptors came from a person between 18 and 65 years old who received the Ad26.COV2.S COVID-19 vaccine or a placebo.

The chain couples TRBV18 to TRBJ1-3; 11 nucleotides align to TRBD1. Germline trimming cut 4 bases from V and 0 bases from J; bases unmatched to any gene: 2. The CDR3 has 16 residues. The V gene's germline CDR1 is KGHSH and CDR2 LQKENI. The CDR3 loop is CASSLGQGASGNTIYF. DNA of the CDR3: TGTGCCAGCTCACTCGGACAGGGGGCCTCTGGAAACACCATATATTTT.

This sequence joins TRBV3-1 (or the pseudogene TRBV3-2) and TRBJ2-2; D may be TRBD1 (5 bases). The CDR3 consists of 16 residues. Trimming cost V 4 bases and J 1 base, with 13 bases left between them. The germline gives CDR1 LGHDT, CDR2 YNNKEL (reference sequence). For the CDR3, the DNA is TGTGCCAGCAGCCCAATTAGGGGCCTGAACACCGGGGAGCTGTTTTTT. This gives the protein CASSPIRGLNTGELFF.

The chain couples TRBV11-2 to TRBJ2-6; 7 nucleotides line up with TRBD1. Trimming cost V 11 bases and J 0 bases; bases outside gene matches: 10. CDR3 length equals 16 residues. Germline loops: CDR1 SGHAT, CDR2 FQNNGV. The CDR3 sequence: CAPTGQRNSGANVLTF. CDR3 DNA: TGTGCCCCAACGGGACAGAGGAACTCTGGGGCCAACGTCCTGACTTTC.

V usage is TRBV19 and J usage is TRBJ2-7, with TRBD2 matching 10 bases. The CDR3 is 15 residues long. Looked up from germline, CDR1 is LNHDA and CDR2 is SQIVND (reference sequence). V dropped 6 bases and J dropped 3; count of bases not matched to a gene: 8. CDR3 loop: CASRGLAGVYYEQYF. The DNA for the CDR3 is TGTGCCAGTAGGGGTCTAGCGGGAGTTTACTACGAGCAGTACTTC. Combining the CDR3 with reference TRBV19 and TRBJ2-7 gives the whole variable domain DGGITQSPKYLFRKEGQNVTLSCEQNLNHDAMYWYRQDPGQGLRLIYYSQIVNDFQKGDIAEGYSVSREKKESFPLTVTSAQKNPTAFYLCASRGLAGVYYEQYFGPGTRLTVT.

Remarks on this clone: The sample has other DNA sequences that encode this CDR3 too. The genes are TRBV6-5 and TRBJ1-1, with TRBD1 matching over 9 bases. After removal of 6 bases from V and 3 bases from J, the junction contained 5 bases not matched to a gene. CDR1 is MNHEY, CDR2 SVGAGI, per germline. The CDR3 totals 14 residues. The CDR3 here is CASSRQGGDTEAFF. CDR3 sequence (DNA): TGTGCCAGCAGCCGACAGGGGGGAGACACTGAAGCTTTCTTT.

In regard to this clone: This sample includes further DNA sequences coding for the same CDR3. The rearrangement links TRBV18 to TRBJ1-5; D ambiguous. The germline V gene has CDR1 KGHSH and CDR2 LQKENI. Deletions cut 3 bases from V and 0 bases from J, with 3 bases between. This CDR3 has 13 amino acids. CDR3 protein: CASSPDSNQPQHF. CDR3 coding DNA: TGTGCCAGCTCACCGGATAGCAATCAGCCCCAGCATTTT.

CDR3: CASSPRQGRFEQFF. CDR3 DNA: TGTGCCAGCAGTCCGCGACAGGGACGCTTTGAGCAGTTCTTC. This chain joins TRBV28 and TRBJ2-1, with 7 bases identical to TRBD1. The germline V gene encodes CDR1 MDHEN and CDR2 SYDVKM. Germline trimming cut 5 bases from V and 9 bases from J; bases unmatched to any gene: 10. The CDR3 is 14 amino acids.